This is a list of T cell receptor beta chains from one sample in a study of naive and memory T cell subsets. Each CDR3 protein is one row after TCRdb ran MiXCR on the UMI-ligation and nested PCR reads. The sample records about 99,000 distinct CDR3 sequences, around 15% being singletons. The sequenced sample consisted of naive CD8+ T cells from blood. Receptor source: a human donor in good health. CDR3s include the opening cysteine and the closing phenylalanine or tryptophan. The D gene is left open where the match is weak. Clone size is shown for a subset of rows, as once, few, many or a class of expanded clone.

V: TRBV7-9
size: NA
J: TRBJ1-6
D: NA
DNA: TGTGCCAGCAGCATGGGGACGCAACAGATTCACTTT
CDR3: CASSMGTQQIHF

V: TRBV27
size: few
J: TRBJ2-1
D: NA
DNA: TGTGCCAGCAGTGCAGCCTCCTCCTACAATGAGCAGTTCTTC
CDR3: CASSAASSYNEQFF

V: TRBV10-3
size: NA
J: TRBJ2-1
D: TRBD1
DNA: TGTGCCATCTGTTCGGGACAGGGTATCAATGAGCAGTTCTTC
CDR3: CAICSGQGINEQFF

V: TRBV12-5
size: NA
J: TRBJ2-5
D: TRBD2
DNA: TGTGCTAGTGGCCCAGGACTAGCGGGGATCCAAGAGACCCAGTACTTC
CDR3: CASGPGLAGIQETQYF

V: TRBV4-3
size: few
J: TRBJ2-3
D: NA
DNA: TGCGCCAGCAGCCTAGGGGATAGTACAGATACGCAGTATTTT
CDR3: CASSLGDSTDTQYF

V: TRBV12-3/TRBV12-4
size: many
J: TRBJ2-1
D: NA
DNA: TGTGCCAGCAGTTTAGTTTTTCTTGGGGACAATGAGCAGTTCTTC
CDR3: CASSLVFLGDNEQFF

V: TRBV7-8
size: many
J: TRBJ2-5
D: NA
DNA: TGTGCCAGCAGCTCCGAGTGGACGAGTGGGGAGACCCAGTACTTC
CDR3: CASSSEWTSGETQYF

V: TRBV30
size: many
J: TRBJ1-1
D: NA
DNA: TGTGCCTGGAGTCACGGGACGGGGGGCATGAACACTGAAGCTTTCTTT
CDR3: CAWSHGTGGMNTEAFF

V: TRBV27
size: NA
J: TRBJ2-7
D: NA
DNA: TGTGCCAGCAGGGTGGGTACCTACGAGCAGTACTTC
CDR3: CASRVGTYEQYF

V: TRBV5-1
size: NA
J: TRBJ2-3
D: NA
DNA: TGCGCCAGCAGCTTGCCGGGGTCTTCTAGCACAGATACGCAGTATTTT
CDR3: CASSLPGSSSTDTQYF

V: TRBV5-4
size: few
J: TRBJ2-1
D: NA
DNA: TGTGCCAGCAGCTTGGCACTAACCTACAATGAGCAGTTCTTC
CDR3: CASSLALTYNEQFF

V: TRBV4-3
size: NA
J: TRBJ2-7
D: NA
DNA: TGCGCCAGCAGCCAAGGGCCTCGTACTCAGCCCTACGAGCAGTACTTC
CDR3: CASSQGPRTQPYEQYF

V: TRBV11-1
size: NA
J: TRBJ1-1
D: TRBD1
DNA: TGTGCCAGCAGCTTAGGCTGGGACAGGGTCAACACTGAAGCTTTCTTT
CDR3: CASSLGWDRVNTEAFF